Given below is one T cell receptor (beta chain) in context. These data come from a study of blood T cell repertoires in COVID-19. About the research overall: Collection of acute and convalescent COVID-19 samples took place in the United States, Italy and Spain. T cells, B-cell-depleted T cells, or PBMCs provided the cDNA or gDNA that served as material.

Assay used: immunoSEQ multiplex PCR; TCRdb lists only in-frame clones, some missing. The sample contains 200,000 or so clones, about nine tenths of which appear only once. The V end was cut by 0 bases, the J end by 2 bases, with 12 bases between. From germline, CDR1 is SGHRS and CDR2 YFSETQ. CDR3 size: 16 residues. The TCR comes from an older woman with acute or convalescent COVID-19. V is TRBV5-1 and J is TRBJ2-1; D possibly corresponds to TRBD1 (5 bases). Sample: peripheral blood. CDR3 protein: CASSLGQGPTYNEQFF. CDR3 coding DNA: TGCGCCAGCAGCTTGGGCCAGGGCCCTACCTACAATGAGCAGTTCTTC.